A selection of T cell receptor beta chains follows, all from one sample in a study of shared clonotypes between healthy human individuals. Sequencing used immunoSEQ multiplex PCR; TCRdb keeps in-frame clones, though not all of them. The data contain approximately 2.3 million clones, just over 90% of them singletons. The sample consisted of naive CD4+ T cells from PBMCs. These receptors were taken from a man between 18 and 35 years old in good health. Some clones in this sample may be carry-over from other donors' samples. The CDR3 runs from the conserved cysteine through the conserved F or W. The D gene is left open where the match is weak. The size entry is marked missing in some rows and otherwise reads once, few, many or a size class.

d_call: TRBD1
clone_size: NA
v_call: TRBV5-1
j_call: TRBJ2-7
cdr3_nt: TGCGCCAGCCGAAGAGAACAGGGGCCCGAGCAGTACTTC
cdr3_aa: CASRREQGPEQYF

d_call: TRBD1
clone_size: NA
v_call: TRBV4-1
j_call: TRBJ1-5
cdr3_nt: TGCGCCAGCCAAGACAGGGTTGGCAATCAGCCCCAGCATTTT
cdr3_aa: CASQDRVGNQPQHF

d_call: NA
clone_size: NA
v_call: TRBV2
j_call: TRBJ2-1
cdr3_nt: TGTGCCACCTTTCAGGGGAGCTCCTACAATGAGCAGTTCTTC
cdr3_aa: CATFQGSSYNEQFF

d_call: TRBD2
clone_size: NA
v_call: TRBV28
j_call: TRBJ2-1
cdr3_nt: TGTGCCAGCAGCCTGTGGGGAGGGATCCTAGGCAATGAGCAGTTCTTC
cdr3_aa: CASSLWGGILGNEQFF

d_call: TRBD1
clone_size: NA
v_call: TRBV9
j_call: TRBJ2-5
cdr3_nt: TGTGCCAGCAGCGACCTGCCCGGGACAGGCGAAGAGACCCAGTACTTC
cdr3_aa: CASSDLPGTGEETQYF

d_call: TRBD1
clone_size: NA
v_call: TRBV29-1
j_call: TRBJ2-7
cdr3_nt: TGCAGCGTTGAAGATAGGGCAGGGGGATTCTACGAGCAGTACTTC
cdr3_aa: CSVEDRAGGFYEQYF

d_call: NA
clone_size: once
v_call: TRBV19
j_call: TRBJ1-5
cdr3_nt: TGTGCCAGTAGGTCGGGGAGCCTGGGCAATCAGCCCCAGCATTTT
cdr3_aa: CASRSGSLGNQPQHF

d_call: NA
clone_size: NA
v_call: TRBV2
j_call: TRBJ2-3
cdr3_nt: TGTGCCAGCAGTGACCCCAGGGGAACAGATACGCAGTATTTT
cdr3_aa: CASSDPRGTDTQYF

d_call: NA
clone_size: once
v_call: TRBV30
j_call: TRBJ1-1
cdr3_nt: TGTGCCTTCTCGGCTGGGAGAATTGAAGCTTTCTTT
cdr3_aa: CAFSAGRIEAFF

d_call: NA
clone_size: NA
v_call: TRBV7-2
j_call: TRBJ2-5
cdr3_nt: TGTGCCAGCACCCTTACACGGGGAGAGACCCAGTACTTC
cdr3_aa: CASTLTRGETQYF

d_call: NA
clone_size: NA
v_call: TRBV7-2
j_call: TRBJ1-1
cdr3_nt: TGTGCCAGCAGCTTAAGGCAGGGGAACACTGAAGCTTTCTTT
cdr3_aa: CASSLRQGNTEAFF

d_call: NA
clone_size: NA
v_call: TRBV4-3
j_call: TRBJ2-7
cdr3_nt: TGCGCCAGCAGCCCGGGTCGGGGGGCGCCTCCCTACGAGCAGTACTTC
cdr3_aa: CASSPGRGAPPYEQYF

d_call: NA
clone_size: few
v_call: TRBV5-1
j_call: TRBJ1-1
cdr3_nt: TGCGCCAGCAGCTTGGAGGGAAACACTGAAGCTTTCTTT
cdr3_aa: CASSLEGNTEAFF

d_call: NA
clone_size: NA
v_call: TRBV19
j_call: TRBJ2-6
cdr3_nt: TGTGCCACCATGGACAGTCCTTCATCTGGGGCCAACGTCCTGACTTTC
cdr3_aa: CATMDSPSSGANVLTF

d_call: NA
clone_size: NA
v_call: TRBV19
j_call: TRBJ2-7
cdr3_nt: TGTGCCAGTAGTCACCGGGACGTTACGAATCGTCCGTACTTC
cdr3_aa: CASSHRDVTNRPYF

d_call: NA
clone_size: NA
v_call: TRBV5-1
j_call: TRBJ2-5
cdr3_nt: TGCGCCAGCAGCCCCCCCGCGGGGGAGACCCAGTACTTC
cdr3_aa: CASSPPAGETQYF

d_call: TRBD1
clone_size: NA
v_call: TRBV9
j_call: TRBJ2-7
cdr3_nt: TGTGCCAGCAGCCCCCGGGACAGGGACCTGTCCTACGAGCAGTACTTC
cdr3_aa: CASSPRDRDLSYEQYF

d_call: NA
clone_size: NA
v_call: TRBV7-9
j_call: TRBJ2-7
cdr3_nt: TGTGCCAGCAGCTTGGGACCGGCGGAGCAGTACTTC
cdr3_aa: CASSLGPAEQYF

d_call: TRBD1
clone_size: once
v_call: TRBV5-5
j_call: TRBJ1-1
cdr3_nt: TGTGCCAGCAGTTGGGGGACAGGGAAGAACACTGAAGCTTTCTTT
cdr3_aa: CASSWGTGKNTEAFF

d_call: TRBD2
clone_size: NA
v_call: TRBV2
j_call: TRBJ2-1
cdr3_nt: TGTGCCAGCAGTGAAATGGCGGGAGATCCCTACAATGAGCAGTTCTTC
cdr3_aa: CASSEMAGDPYNEQFF

d_call: NA
clone_size: NA
v_call: TRBV18
j_call: TRBJ2-5
cdr3_nt: TGTGCCAGCTCACCAGCTCCCATTGGACGCCAAGAGACCCAGTACTTC
cdr3_aa: CASSPAPIGRQETQYF

d_call: TRBD1
clone_size: once
v_call: TRBV30
j_call: TRBJ1-2
cdr3_nt: TGTGCCTGGAGGGATACAGGGGTTAACTATGGCTACACCTTC
cdr3_aa: CAWRDTGVNYGYTF

d_call: NA
clone_size: NA
v_call: TRBV7-9
j_call: TRBJ1-5
cdr3_nt: TGTGCCAGCAGCTGGGGCGGGGCAGATAGCAATCAGCCCCAGCATTTT
cdr3_aa: CASSWGGADSNQPQHF

d_call: NA
clone_size: once
v_call: TRBV10-3
j_call: TRBJ2-1
cdr3_nt: TGTGCCATTAAAGACCAAAACAATGAGCAGTTCTTC
cdr3_aa: CAIKDQNNEQFF

d_call: TRBD1
clone_size: NA
v_call: TRBV7-6
j_call: TRBJ1-2
cdr3_nt: TGTGCCAGCAGCTTAGAGAGGGACAGCTATGGCTACACCTTC
cdr3_aa: CASSLERDSYGYTF

d_call: TRBD1
clone_size: NA
v_call: TRBV4-1
j_call: TRBJ2-7
cdr3_nt: TGCGCCAGCAGCCAAGCCGGGACAGGGACGGGCGAGCAGTACTTC
cdr3_aa: CASSQAGTGTGEQYF

d_call: TRBD2
clone_size: NA
v_call: TRBV6-1
j_call: TRBJ2-2
cdr3_nt: TGTGCCAGCGCTCCGGGACTAGCGAACACCGGGGAGCTGTTTTTT
cdr3_aa: CASAPGLANTGELFF

d_call: NA
clone_size: NA
v_call: TRBV5-1
j_call: TRBJ1-2
cdr3_nt: TGCGCCAGCAGCTTATATTCCGATGGTGGTTATGGCTACACCTTC
cdr3_aa: CASSLYSDGGYGYTF

d_call: NA
clone_size: NA
v_call: TRBV5-1
j_call: TRBJ2-2
cdr3_nt: TGCGCCAGCAGCTTGGTCCACCGTAGCGGGACAGCATGGGACACCGGGGAGCTGTTTTTT
cdr3_aa: CASSLVHRSGTAWDTGELFF